Listed here are 27 T cell receptor beta chains from one sample, sequenced in a study of cytomegalovirus exposure and HLA in healthy donors. Generated by immunoSEQ multiplex PCR, the TCRdb table keeps only in-frame clones and is missing some. This sample yields some 140,000 clones, of which just over 85% are seen a single time; about 2.2% belongs to the top ten. Sequenced material: PBMCs. All receptors derive from a human donor in good health.

The CDR3 reads CASSAGEAHYEQYF. CDR3 in DNA: TGTGCCAGCAGTGCCGGTGAAGCGCACTACGAGCAGTACTTC. The chain recombines TRBV6-1 with TRBJ2-7; D gene uncertain. Germline V CDR1 and CDR2: MNHNS, SASEGT. V was pared by 4 bases and J by 3 bases, with 13 bases between. The CDR3 contains 14 residues.

The V call is TRBV5-1, the J call TRBJ2-2; D remains ambiguous. The CDR3 is 16 amino acids. Germline V gene sequence: CDR1 SGHRS, CDR2 YFSETQ. V was cut by 0 bases and J by 4 bases, with 13 bases left in between. CDR3 sequence (DNA): TGCGCCAGCAGCTTGGGGGTTCTAGAAGGCACCGGGGAGCTGTTTTTT. Residues: CASSLGVLEGTGELFF. Full variable domain (missing parts from reference TRBV5-1 and TRBJ2-2): KAGVTQTPRYLIKTRGQQVTLSCSPISGHRSVSWYQQTPGQGLQFLFEYFSETQRNKGNFPGRFSGRQFSNSRSEMNVSTLELGDSALYLCASSLGVLEGTGELFFGEGSRLTVL.

CDR3 coding DNA: TGTGCCAGCAGTATCCGACAGGTGGGGCACACAGATACGCAGTATTTT. Translating it yields CASSIRQVGHTDTQYF. This chain joins TRBV7-6 and TRBJ2-3; D is possibly TRBD1 (6 bases). Germline V CDR1 and CDR2: SGHVS, FNYEAQ. V was pared by 6 bases and J by 2 bases, with 18 bases between. The CDR3 length is 16 residues.

J is TRBJ2-2 and V is TRBV4-2, with TRBD2 as a possible D gene (5 bases). This CDR3 region has 16 residues. CDR1 LGHNA and CDR2 YNFKEQ come from the germline V gene. Trimming left V 1 base short and J 6 bases short, with 15 bases between. For the CDR3, the DNA is TGTGCCAGCAGCCAAGGGCCAGCGGTACTCCCCGGGGAGCTGTTTTTT. Translated: CASSQGPAVLPGELFF.

The chain employs TRBV4-3 and TRBJ2-6, with TRBD1 as a possible D gene (6 bases). V lost 2 bases and J lost 4, with 21 bases in between. Germline V gene lookup returns CDR1 LGHNA and CDR2 YSLEER. The CDR3 has 19 amino acids. The CDR3 reads CASSQIGTGQVSGANVLTF. CDR3 sequence (DNA): TGCGCCAGCAGCCAAATCGGAACAGGGCAAGTTTCCGGGGCCAACGTCCTGACTTTC.

This clone occurred once. The chain combines TRBV28 with TRBJ1-2; 7 bases fit TRBD1. This CDR3 has 18 residues. The V segment lost 6 bases and the J segment 0 bases; nucleotides outside the gene matches: 16. Germline CDR1 reads MDHEN; CDR2 reads SYDVKM. CDR3 protein: CASRQPYRDRYSNYGYTF. The CDR3 DNA sequence: TGTGCCAGCAGGCAACCCTACAGGGACAGATATTCTAACTATGGCTACACCTTC.

The V call is TRBV9, the J call TRBJ1-1; 8 bases line up with TRBD1. The germline CDR1 and CDR2 sequences are SGDLS and YYNGEE. The length of the CDR3 is 14 residues. The V segment lost 0 bases and the J segment 3 bases; nucleotides outside the gene matches: 1. The CDR3 DNA sequence: TGTGCCAGCAGCGTAGCGACAGGGGACACTGAAGCTTTCTTT. As protein: CASSVATGDTEAFF.

This sequence joins TRBV29-1 and TRBJ1-2; 9 positions agree with TRBD1. With V trimmed by 0 bases and J by 6 bases, 8 bases remained unmatched. Germline values: CDR1 SQVTM, CDR2 ANQGSEA. The CDR3 runs to 15 residues. The DNA for the CDR3 is TGCAGCGTTGAAGATCTAGGGACAGGGTATAATGGCTACACCTTC. This encodes CSVEDLGTGYNGYTF.

This clone was found a few times. The J gene is TRBJ2-1, the V gene TRBV7-2; 8 nucleotides line up with TRBD1. J gave up 8 bases and V 3 bases, and 12 bases lay outside the gene matches. CDR1 is SGHTA, CDR2 FQGNSA, per germline. This CDR3 comprises 16 residues. For the CDR3, the DNA is TGTGCCAGCAGCTTCCTGTCACACCAGGGGGCCCATGAGCAGTTCTTC. This sequence encodes CASSFLSHQGAHEQFF.

The V and J genes are TRBV21-1 and TRBJ1-2. TRBV21-1 corresponds to a pseudogene. The CDR3 totals 15 residues. The CDR3 here is CASSKGRGPNYGYTF. Written as DNA, the CDR3 is TGTGCCAGCAGCAAAGGGCGCGGGCCAAACTATGGCTACACCTTC.

V gene TRBV29-1 combines with J gene TRBJ1-1, with 7 positions matching TRBD1. The CDR3 is made up of 16 amino acids. CDR1 is SQVTM and CDR2 is ANQGSEA in the germline V gene. J lost 0 bases, V lost 1 base, and 8 bases had no gene match. The CDR3 DNA reads TGCAGCGTTGAAGGGGCGACAGGGTCCCTGAACACTGAAGCTTTCTTT. Its protein is CSVEGATGSLNTEAFF.

The V and J genes are TRBV6-1 and TRBJ2-1; 7 bases agree with TRBD1. This CDR3 spans 18 amino acids. V lost 0 bases and J lost 3; bases outside the gene matches: 11. From germline, CDR1 is MNHNS and CDR2 SASEGT. CDR3 loop: CASSEAGTGTAYYNEQFF. CDR3 in DNA: TGTGCCAGCAGTGAAGCCGGAACCGGGACAGCTTACTACAATGAGCAGTTCTTC.

The chain is built from TRBV7-8 and TRBJ2-1, with a weak D call TRBD1 (6 bases). In germline, CDR1 is SGHVS, CDR2 FQNEAQ. V lost 1 base to trimming and J lost 2 bases, with 15 bases between them. This CDR3 contains 17 residues. Here the CDR3 DNA reads TGTGCCAGCAGCTTAGGTGTGGGGACACAGACCTACAATGAGCAGTTCTTC. Its translation is CASSLGVGTQTYNEQFF.

The V gene is TRBV19, the J gene TRBJ2-5; 9 nucleotides line up with TRBD1. In germline, CDR1 is LNHDA, CDR2 SQIVND (reference sequence). Trimming cost V 1 base and J 5 bases; bases outside gene matches: 8. This CDR3 is built from 16 residues. The DNA for the CDR3 is TGTGCCAGTAGTATAGCCGGGACAGGGTTGTTGGAGACCCAGTACTTC. It is translated as CASSIAGTGLLETQYF.

The V gene is TRBV21-1, the J gene TRBJ2-3; the DNA was not used to check the table's D call, TRBD2. TRBV21-1 is a known pseudogene. The CDR3 totals 17 residues. The CDR3 loop reads CASSTSRIRGLTDTQYF. As DNA, the CDR3 is TGTGCCAGCAGCACCAGTAGAATTAGAGGTCTCACAGATACGCAGTATTTT.

The J gene is TRBJ2-7, the V gene TRBV19; no reliable D call. The CDR3 runs 13 residues. Germline CDR1 reads LNHDA; CDR2 reads SQIVND (reference sequence). Trimming took 3 bases from V and 0 from J, leaving 6 bases between them. CDR3 sequence: CASSITSSYEQYF. The CDR3 DNA reads TGTGCCAGTAGTATCACAAGCTCCTACGAGCAGTACTTC. Supplemented by reference TRBV19 and TRBJ2-7, the full variable domain reads DGGITQSPKYLFRKEGQNVTLSCEQNLNHDAMYWYRQDPGQGLRLIYYSQIVNDFQKGDIAEGYSVSREKKESFPLTVTSAQKNPTAFYLCASSITSSYEQYFGPGTRLTVT.

This clone was seen more than once but under ten times. V usage is TRBV7-2 and J usage is TRBJ2-7; 9 nucleotides match TRBD2. Looked up from germline, CDR1 is SGHTA and CDR2 is FQGNSA. V shed 5 bases, J shed 0 bases, and the junction held 5 bases outside the gene matches. The CDR3 is 15 amino acids. CDR3 coding DNA: TGTGCCAGCAGCCCAAGCGGGGGGAGCTCCTACGAGCAGTACTTC. Its protein is CASSPSGGSSYEQYF.

The rearrangement uses TRBV27 and TRBJ2-2; 7 nucleotides line up with TRBD2. Germline CDR1 is MNHEY and CDR2 is SMNVEV (reference sequence). Losses at the gene ends were 5 bases for V and 1 base for J; bases not matched to a gene: 10. The CDR3 extends over 17 amino acids. CDR3 in amino acids: CASSPVFGGGNTGELFF. Here the CDR3 DNA reads TGTGCCAGCAGTCCAGTATTTGGGGGGGGGAACACCGGGGAGCTGTTTTTT.

The rearrangement joins TRBV14 to TRBJ2-2; possibly TRBD2 for D (5 bases). The CDR3 has 14 residues. V was pared by 3 bases and J by 6 bases, with 11 bases between. Germline assignment: CDR1 SGHDN and CDR2 FVKESK. DNA of the CDR3: TGTGCCAGCAGCCACCTCACTAGGCCCGGGGAGCTGTTTTTT. This codes for CASSHLTRPGELFF.

The chain links TRBV5-7 to TRBJ2-1, with 9 bases lining up with TRBD1. TRBV5-7 qualifies as an ORF whose function is uncertain. The CDR3 loop spans 16 amino acids. The V gene end was trimmed by 3 bases and the J gene end by 1 base; junction bases not matched to a gene: 5. CDR3 protein: CASSSGQGHSYNEQFF. The CDR3 DNA follows: TGTGCCAGCAGCTCAGGACAGGGGCATTCCTACAATGAGCAGTTCTTC.

The rearrangement links TRBV5-1 to TRBJ1-1; 8 bases match TRBD1. Per germline, CDR1 SGHRS and CDR2 YFSETQ. Trimming at V came to 5 bases and at J to 1 base, leaving 7 bases not matched to a gene. The CDR3 is 15 amino acids. The CDR3 loop is CASRPTGVSNTEAFF. CDR3 nucleotides: TGCGCCAGCAGGCCGACAGGGGTATCGAACACTGAAGCTTTCTTT.

The V gene is TRBV15, the J gene TRBJ2-7; 9 bases align to TRBD1. Germline V gene data show CDR1 as LNHNV and CDR2 as YYDKDF (reference sequence). The CDR3 extends over 15 amino acids. The ends lost 3 bases at V and 2 bases at J; junction bases unmatched: 5. CDR3 sequence reads: CATSSPDRGAYEQYF. DNA for the CDR3: TGTGCCACCAGCAGTCCTGACAGGGGGGCCTACGAGCAGTACTTC.

The chain carries TRBV7-3 and TRBJ2-1; the match to TRBD1 covers 8 bases. The CDR3 totals 16 residues. CDR1 is SGHTA, CDR2 FQGTGA, per germline. J gave up 7 bases and V 4 bases, and 12 bases lay outside the gene matches. The CDR3 DNA follows: TGTGCCAGCAGCTCCCCGACAGGGGCGCAAGGTAATGAGCAGTTCTTC. This encodes CASSSPTGAQGNEQFF.

The chain has TRBV5-4 and TRBJ1-4, with D maybe TRBD1 (6 bases). This CDR3 region has 14 residues. Trimming took off 1 base at V and 7 bases at J, with 11 bases between the two ends. The germline gives CDR1 SGHNT, CDR2 YYREEE (reference sequence). CDR3 DNA sequence: TGTGCCAGCAGCTTGACAGGGAGTGGTGAAAAACTGTTTTTT. Translating gives CASSLTGSGEKLFF.

The V gene is TRBV10-1, the J gene TRBJ2-7; 7 nucleotides agree with TRBD1. The CDR3 is 11 amino acids. Germline V CDR1 and CDR2: WNHNN, SYGVQD (reference sequence). With V trimmed by 6 bases and J by 11 bases, 7 bases remained unmatched. CDR3 protein: CASRLGTVEYF. DNA of the CDR3: TGCGCCAGCAGACTCGGGACAGTGGAGTACTTC.

This clone was detected only once. The rearrangement joins TRBV5-1 to TRBJ1-3; 8 bases align to TRBD1. The ends lost 4 bases at V and 0 bases at J; junction bases unmatched: 3. This CDR3 region has 15 residues. Germline V CDR1 and CDR2: SGHRS, YFSETQ. CDR3 sequence reads: CASSLDRASGNTIYF. In DNA, the CDR3 is TGCGCCAGCAGCCTGGACAGGGCCTCTGGAAACACCATATATTTT. The entire variable domain, with the rest obtained from reference TRBV5-1 and TRBJ1-3, is as follows: KAGVTQTPRYLIKTRGQQVTLSCSPISGHRSVSWYQQTPGQGLQFLFEYFSETQRNKGNFPGRFSGRQFSNSRSEMNVSTLELGDSALYLCASSLDRASGNTIYFGEGSWLTVV.

The chain has TRBV5-6 and TRBJ2-2; 7 nucleotides align to TRBD1. Germline V gene sequence: CDR1 SGHDT, CDR2 YYEEEE. The V gene end was trimmed by 4 bases and the J gene end by 3 bases; junction bases not matched to a gene: 3. The CDR3 length is 14 residues. This CDR3 reads CASSVDRYTGELFF. In DNA form, the CDR3 reads TGTGCCAGCAGCGTGGACAGGTACACCGGGGAGCTGTTTTTT.